This entry describes one T cell receptor beta chain. Its antigen is undetermined. One heparinised draw of blood, averaging around 120 mL, came from each donor. Investigators reverse transcribed all isolated RNA, so they sequenced expressed TCRB transcripts. Generated by immunoSEQ multiplex PCR, the TCRdb table keeps only in-frame clones and is missing some. This table holds 300,000 to 350,000 clones, about 14% found once. Trimming took off 0 bases at V and 9 bases at J, with 15 bases between the two ends. The CDR3 extends over 14 amino acids. Germline V gives CDR1 GTSNPN, CDR2 SVGIG (reference sequence). This specimen comes from a study of beta chain features in type 1 diabetes. General study results and limits: Across all four CD4+ subsets, people with type 1 diabetes showed modestly shorter TCRB CDR3s.

The source material was naive CD4+ T cells from blood. The sequence was obtained from a young woman with type 1 diabetes. The chain has TRBV30 and TRBJ2-1; D might be TRBD2 (5 bases). This chain's CDR3 is CAWSVLDRLVEQFF. The CDR3 nucleotides read TGTGCCTGGAGTGTACTAGATAGACTGGTTGAGCAGTTCTTC.